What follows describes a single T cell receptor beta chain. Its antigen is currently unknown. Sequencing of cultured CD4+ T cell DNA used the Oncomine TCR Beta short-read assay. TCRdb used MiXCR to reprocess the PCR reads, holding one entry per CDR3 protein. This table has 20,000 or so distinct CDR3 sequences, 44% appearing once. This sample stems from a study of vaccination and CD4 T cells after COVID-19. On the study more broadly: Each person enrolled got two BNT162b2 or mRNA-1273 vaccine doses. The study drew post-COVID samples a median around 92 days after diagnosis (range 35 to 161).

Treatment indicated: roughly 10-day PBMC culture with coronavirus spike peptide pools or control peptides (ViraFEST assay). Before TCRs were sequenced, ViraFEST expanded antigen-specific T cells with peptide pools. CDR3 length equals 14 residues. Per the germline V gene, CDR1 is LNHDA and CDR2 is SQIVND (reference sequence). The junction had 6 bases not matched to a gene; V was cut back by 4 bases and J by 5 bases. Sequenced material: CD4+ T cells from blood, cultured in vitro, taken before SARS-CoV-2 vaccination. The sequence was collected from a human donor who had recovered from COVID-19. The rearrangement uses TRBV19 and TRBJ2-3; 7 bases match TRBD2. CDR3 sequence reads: CASSSAGVGDTQYF. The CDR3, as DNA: TGTGCCAGTAGTAGCGCGGGAGTGGGAGATACGCAGTATTTT. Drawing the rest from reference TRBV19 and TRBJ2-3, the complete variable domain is DGGITQSPKYLFRKEGQNVTLSCEQNLNHDAMYWYRQDPGQGLRLIYYSQIVNDFQKGDIAEGYSVSREKKESFPLTVTSAQKNPTAFYLCASSSAGVGDTQYFGPGTRLTVL.